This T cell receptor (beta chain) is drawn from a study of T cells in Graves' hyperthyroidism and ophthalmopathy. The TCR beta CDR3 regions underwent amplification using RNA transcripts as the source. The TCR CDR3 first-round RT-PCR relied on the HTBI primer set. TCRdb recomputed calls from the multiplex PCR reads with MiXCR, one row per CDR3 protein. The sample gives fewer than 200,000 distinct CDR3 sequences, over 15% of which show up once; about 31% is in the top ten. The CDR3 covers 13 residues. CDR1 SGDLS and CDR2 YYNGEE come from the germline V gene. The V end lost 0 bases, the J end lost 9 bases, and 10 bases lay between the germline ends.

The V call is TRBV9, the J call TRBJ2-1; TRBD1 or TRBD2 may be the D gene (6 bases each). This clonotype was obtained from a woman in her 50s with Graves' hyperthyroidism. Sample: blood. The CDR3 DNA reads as TGTGCCAGCAGCGTAGAGGGGGGTCGTGAGCAGTTCTTC. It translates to CASSVEGGREQFF.